The subject of this entry is one T cell receptor (beta chain). Its specificity is unknown. Unmatched junction bases numbered 5, after V lost 3 bases and J lost 1 base. The CDR3 totals 16 residues. Germline V lookup: CDR1 SNHLY, CDR2 FYNNEI. This sample stems from a study of cytomegalovirus exposure and HLA in healthy donors. Study information: Genetic ancestry analysis placed around four fifths of the 300 to 500 donors that were genotyped in the Caucasian-associated cluster. Study-level points and caveats: Among the sequence variants, a highly shared cluster was likely an artifact of sequencing.

Primers included in the PCR were 60 Vbeta and 13 Jbeta primers. Produced via immunoSEQ multiplex PCR; TCRdb's table is partial and in-frame only. The sample records 150,000 to 200,000 clones, around 90% being singletons. The chain has TRBV2 and TRBJ2-3, with TRBD1 matching over 9 bases. Input material: PBMCs. The clonotype originates from a boy aged 2 to 10 in good health and CMV-seronegative. CDR3 protein: CASSDGGQGGTDTQYF. The CDR3 nucleotides read TGTGCCAGCAGTGATGGGGGACAGGGCGGCACAGATACGCAGTATTTT.